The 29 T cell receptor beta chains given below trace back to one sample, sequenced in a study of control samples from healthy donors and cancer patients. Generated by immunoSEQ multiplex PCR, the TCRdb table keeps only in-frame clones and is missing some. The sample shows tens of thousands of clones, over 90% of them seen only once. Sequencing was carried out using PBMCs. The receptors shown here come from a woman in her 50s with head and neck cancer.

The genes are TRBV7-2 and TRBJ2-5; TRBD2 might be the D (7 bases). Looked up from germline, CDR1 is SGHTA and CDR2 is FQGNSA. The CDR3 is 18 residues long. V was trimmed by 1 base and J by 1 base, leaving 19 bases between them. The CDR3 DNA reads TGTGCCAGCAGCTTAGTAATTGGGGGGGGGCTCATCCAAGAGACCCAGTACTTC. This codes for CASSLVIGGGLIQETQYF. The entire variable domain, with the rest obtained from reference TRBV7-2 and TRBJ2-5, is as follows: GAGVSQSPSNKVTEKGKDVELRCDPISGHTALYWYRQSLGQGLEFLIYFQGNSAPDKSGLPSDRFSAERTGGSVSTLTIQRTQQEDSAVYLCASSLVIGGGLIQETQYFGPGTRLLVL.

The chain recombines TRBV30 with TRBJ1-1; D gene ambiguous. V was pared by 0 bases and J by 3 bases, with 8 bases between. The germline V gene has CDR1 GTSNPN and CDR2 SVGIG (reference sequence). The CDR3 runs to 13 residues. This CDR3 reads CAWSVDSYTEAFF. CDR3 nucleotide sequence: TGTGCCTGGAGTGTAGACTCCTACACTGAAGCTTTCTTT.

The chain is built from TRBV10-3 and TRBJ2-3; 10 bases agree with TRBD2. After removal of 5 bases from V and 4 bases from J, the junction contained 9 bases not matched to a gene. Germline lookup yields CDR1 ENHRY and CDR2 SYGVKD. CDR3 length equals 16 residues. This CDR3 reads CAISHLAGVAPDTQYF. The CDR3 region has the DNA TGTGCCATCAGTCACCTAGCGGGGGTGGCACCAGATACGCAGTATTTT.

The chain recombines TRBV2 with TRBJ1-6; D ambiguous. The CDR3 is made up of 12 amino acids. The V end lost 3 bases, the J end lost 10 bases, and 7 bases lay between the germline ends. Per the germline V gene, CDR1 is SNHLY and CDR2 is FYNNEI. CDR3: CASSEVGSPLHF. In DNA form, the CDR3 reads TGTGCCAGCAGTGAGGTCGGATCACCCCTCCACTTT.

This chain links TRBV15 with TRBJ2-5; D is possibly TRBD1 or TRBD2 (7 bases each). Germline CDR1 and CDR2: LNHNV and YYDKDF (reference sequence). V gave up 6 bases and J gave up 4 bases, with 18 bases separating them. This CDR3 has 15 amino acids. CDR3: CATRSDREGRETQYF. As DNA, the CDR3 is TGTGCCACCAGAAGCGACAGGGAGGGAAGAGAGACCCAGTACTTC.

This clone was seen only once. CDR3 residues: CATSAQGGARETQYF. The CDR3 DNA follows: TGTGCCACCAGTGCCCAGGGGGGGGCTAGGGAGACCCAGTACTTC. The V gene is TRBV24-1, the J gene TRBJ2-5; tentatively, D is TRBD1 or TRBD2 (7 bases each). The CDR3 length is 15 residues. V dropped 5 bases and J dropped 5 bases, with 17 bases sitting between them. Germline assignment: CDR1 KGHDR and CDR2 SFDVKD.

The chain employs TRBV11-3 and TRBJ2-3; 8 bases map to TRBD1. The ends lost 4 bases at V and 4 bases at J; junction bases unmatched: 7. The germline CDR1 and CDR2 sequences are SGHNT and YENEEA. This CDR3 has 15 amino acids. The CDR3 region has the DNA TGTGCCAGCAGCTCACGGACAGGGAAGGCAGATACGCAGTATTTT. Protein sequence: CASSSRTGKADTQYF.

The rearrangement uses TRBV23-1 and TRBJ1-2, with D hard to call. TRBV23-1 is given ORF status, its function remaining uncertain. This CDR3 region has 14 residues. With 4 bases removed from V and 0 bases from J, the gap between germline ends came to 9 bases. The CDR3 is CASSRTDPNYGYTF. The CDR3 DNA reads TGCGCCAGCAGTCGCACGGACCCTAACTATGGCTACACCTTC.

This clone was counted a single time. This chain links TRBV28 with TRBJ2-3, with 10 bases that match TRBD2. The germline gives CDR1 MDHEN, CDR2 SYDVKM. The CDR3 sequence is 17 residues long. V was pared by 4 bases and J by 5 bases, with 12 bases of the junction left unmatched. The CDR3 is CASSSHPISGRIDTQYF. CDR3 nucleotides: TGTGCCAGCAGTTCCCACCCGATTAGCGGGAGGATAGATACGCAGTATTTT.

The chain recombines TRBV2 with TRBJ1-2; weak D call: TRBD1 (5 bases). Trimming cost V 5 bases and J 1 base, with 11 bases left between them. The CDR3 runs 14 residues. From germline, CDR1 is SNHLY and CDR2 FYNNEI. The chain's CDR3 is CASSRQPSNYGYTF. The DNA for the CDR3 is TGTGCCAGCAGTAGACAGCCGAGTAACTATGGCTACACCTTC.

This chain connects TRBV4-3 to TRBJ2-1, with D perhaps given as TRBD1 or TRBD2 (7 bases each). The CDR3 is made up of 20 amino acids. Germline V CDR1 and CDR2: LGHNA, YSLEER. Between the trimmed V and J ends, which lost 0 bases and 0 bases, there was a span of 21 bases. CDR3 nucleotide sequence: TGCGCCAGCAGCCAAGATATGCAAGCGGGACAGTTGGGCTCCTACAATGAGCAGTTCTTC. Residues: CASSQDMQAGQLGSYNEQFF.

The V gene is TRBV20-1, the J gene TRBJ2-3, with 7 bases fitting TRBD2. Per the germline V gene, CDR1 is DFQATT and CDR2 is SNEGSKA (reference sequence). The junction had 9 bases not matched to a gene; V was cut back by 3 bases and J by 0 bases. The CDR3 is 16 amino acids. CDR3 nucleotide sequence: TGCAGTGCTAGTTCCGTGGGGGGGATTAGCACAGATACGCAGTATTTT. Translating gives CSASSVGGISTDTQYF.

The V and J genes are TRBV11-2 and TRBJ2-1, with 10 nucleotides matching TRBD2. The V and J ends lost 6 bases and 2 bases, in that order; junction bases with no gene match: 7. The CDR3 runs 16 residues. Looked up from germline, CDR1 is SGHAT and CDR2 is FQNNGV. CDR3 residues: CASRSSGGGTYNEQFF. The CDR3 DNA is TGTGCCAGCAGATCGAGCGGGGGGGGTACCTACAATGAGCAGTTCTTC.

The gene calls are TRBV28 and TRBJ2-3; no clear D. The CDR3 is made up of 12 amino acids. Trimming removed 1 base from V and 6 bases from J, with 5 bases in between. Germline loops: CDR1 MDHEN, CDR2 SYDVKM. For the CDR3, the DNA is TGTGCCAGCAGTTTATTCGGGGATACGCAGTATTTT. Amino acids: CASSLFGDTQYF.

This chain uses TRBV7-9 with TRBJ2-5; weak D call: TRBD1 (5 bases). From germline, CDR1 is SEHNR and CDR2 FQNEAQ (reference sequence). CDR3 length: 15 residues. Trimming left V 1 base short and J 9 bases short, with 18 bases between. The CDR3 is CASSLGGRAVNAQYF. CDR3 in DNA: TGTGCCAGCAGCTTAGGGGGCAGGGCAGTTAATGCCCAGTACTTC.

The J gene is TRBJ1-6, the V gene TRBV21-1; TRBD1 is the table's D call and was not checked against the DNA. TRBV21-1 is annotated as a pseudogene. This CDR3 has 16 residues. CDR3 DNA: TGTGCCAGCAGAAAGCCAGGAACAGACCATAATTCACCCCTCCACTTT. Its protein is CASRKPGTDHNSPLHF.

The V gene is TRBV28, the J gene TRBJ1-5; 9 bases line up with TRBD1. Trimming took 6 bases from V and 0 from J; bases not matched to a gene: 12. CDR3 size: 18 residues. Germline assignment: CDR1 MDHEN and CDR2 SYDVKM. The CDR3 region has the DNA TGTGCCAGCAGCCCCCAACCGGGACAGGGTCCTAGCAATCAGCCCCAGCATTTT. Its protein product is CASSPQPGQGPSNQPQHF.

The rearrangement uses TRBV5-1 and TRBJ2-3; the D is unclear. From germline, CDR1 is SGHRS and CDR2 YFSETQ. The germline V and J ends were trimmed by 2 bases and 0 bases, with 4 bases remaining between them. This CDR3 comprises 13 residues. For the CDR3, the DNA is TGCGCCAGCAGCTTTGAAAGCACAGATACGCAGTATTTT. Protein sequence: CASSFESTDTQYF.

This CDR3 reads CASSSQGGTYNEQFF. DNA of the CDR3: TGTGCCAGCAGCTCCCAGGGGGGCACCTACAATGAGCAGTTCTTC. This chain links TRBV7-3 with TRBJ2-1; perhaps TRBD1 as D (7 bases). The CDR3 has 15 residues. V was cut by 4 bases and J by 2 bases, with 12 bases left in between. Per germline, CDR1 SGHTA and CDR2 FQGTGA.

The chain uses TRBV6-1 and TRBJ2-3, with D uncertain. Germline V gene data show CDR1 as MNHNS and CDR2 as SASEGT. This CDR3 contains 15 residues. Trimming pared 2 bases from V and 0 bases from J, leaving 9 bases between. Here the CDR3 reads CASSEPISSTDTQYF. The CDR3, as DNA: TGTGCCAGCAGTGAACCTATCTCTAGCACAGATACGCAGTATTTT.

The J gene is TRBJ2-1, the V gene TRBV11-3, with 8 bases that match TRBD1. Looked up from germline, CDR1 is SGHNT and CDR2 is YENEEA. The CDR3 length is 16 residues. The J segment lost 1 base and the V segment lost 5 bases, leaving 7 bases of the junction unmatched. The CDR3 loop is CASSPRQGWSYNEQFF. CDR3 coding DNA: TGTGCCAGCAGCCCACGACAGGGGTGGTCCTACAATGAGCAGTTCTTC.

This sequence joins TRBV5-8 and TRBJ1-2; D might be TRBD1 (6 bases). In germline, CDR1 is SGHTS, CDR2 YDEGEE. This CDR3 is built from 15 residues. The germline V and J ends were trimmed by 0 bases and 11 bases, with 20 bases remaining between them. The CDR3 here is CASSLELSGQTGYTF. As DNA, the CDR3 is TGTGCCAGCAGCTTGGAATTGAGTGGACAGACGGGGTACACCTTC.

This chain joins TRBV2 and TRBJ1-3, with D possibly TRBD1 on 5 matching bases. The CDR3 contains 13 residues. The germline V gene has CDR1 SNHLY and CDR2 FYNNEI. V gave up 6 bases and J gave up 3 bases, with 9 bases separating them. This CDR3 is CASRGLIGNTIYF. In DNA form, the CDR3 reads TGTGCCAGCAGGGGGCTAATTGGAAACACCATATATTTT.

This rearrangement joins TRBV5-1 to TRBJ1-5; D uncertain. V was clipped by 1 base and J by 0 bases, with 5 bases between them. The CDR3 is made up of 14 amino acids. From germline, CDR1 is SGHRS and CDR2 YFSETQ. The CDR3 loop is CASSLSGSNQPQHF. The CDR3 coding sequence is TGCGCCAGCAGCTTGTCGGGTAGCAATCAGCCCCAGCATTTT.

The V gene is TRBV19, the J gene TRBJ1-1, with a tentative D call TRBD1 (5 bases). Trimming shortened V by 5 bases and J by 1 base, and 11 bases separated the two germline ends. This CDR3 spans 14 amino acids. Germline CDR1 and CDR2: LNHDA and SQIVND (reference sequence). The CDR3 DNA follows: TGTGCCAGTAGTTTCTTCAGGGCGAACACTGAAGCTTTCTTT. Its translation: CASSFFRANTEAFF.

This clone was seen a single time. This chain's CDR3 is CASSQSGRTGSYEQYF. Here the CDR3 DNA reads TGCGCCAGCAGCCAATCGGGACGGACCGGGTCCTACGAGCAGTACTTC. This rearrangement joins TRBV4-3 to TRBJ2-7; the D call may be TRBD1 or TRBD2 (5 bases each). CDR1 LGHNA and CDR2 YSLEER come from the germline V gene. The CDR3 runs to 16 residues. V lost 2 bases and J lost 1, with 15 bases in between.

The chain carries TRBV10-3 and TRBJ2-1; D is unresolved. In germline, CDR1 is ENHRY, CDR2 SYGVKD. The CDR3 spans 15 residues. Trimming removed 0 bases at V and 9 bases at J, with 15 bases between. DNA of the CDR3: TGTGCCATCAGTGAGTCTGGCCCGGGCGTTGGTGAGCAGTTCTTC. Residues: CAISESGPGVGEQFF.

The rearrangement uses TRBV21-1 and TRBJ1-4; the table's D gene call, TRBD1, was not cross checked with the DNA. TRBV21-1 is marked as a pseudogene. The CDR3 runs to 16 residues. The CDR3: CASSKALTGNNEKLFF. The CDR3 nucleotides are TGTGCCAGCAGCAAGGCTCTGACAGGGAACAATGAAAAACTGTTTTTT.

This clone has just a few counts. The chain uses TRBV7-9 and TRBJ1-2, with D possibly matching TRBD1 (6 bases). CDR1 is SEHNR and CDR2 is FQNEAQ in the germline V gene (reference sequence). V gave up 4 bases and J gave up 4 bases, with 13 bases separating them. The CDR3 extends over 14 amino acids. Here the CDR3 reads CASSSDSRSYGYTF. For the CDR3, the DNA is TGTGCCAGCAGCTCGGACAGTCGGAGCTATGGCTACACCTTC.